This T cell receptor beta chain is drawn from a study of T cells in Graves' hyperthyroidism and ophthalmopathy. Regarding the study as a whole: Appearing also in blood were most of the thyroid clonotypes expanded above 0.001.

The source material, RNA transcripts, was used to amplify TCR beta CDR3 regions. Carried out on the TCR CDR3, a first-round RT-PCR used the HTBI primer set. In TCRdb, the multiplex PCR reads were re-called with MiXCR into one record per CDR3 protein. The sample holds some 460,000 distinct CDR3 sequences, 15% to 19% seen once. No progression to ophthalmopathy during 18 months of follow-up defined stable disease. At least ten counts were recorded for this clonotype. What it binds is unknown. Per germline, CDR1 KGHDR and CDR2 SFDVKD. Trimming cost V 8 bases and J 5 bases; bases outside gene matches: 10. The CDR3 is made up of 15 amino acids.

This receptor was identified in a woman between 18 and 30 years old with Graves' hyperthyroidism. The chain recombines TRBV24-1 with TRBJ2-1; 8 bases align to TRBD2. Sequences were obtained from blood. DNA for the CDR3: TGTGCCACCAACCCCGGGGCTAGCGGGCACAATGAGCAGTTCTTC. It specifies CATNPGASGHNEQFF.